A single sample is the source of the 19 T cell receptor beta chains below, sequenced in a study of T cell responses to AZD1222 COVID-19 vaccine. Clones were sequenced by immunoSEQ multiplex PCR, and TCRdb holds only the in-frame ones, with some missing. The sample shows under 150,000 clones, and 2% to 2.5% sits with its ten largest clones. Sequencing used peripheral blood. These receptors were collected from an adult in good health.

CDR3 DNA: TGCGCCAGCAGCCCCGAGGGCCGGAATCAGCCCCAGCATTTT. Translating gives CASSPEGRNQPQHF. This sequence joins TRBV5-1 and TRBJ1-5; D is unresolved. The V end lost 4 bases, the J end lost 4 bases, and 12 bases lay between the germline ends. CDR1 and CDR2 (germline): SGHRS, YFSETQ. The CDR3 runs 14 residues. The full variable domain, completed using reference TRBV5-1 and TRBJ1-5, is KAGVTQTPRYLIKTRGQQVTLSCSPISGHRSVSWYQQTPGQGLQFLFEYFSETQRNKGNFPGRFSGRQFSNSRSEMNVSTLELGDSALYLCASSPEGRNQPQHFGDGTRLSIL.

The chain combines TRBV7-6 with TRBJ1-5, with no clear D. Germline CDR1 SGHVS, CDR2 FNYEAQ. This CDR3 is built from 13 residues. V was pared by 5 bases and J by 6 bases, with 11 bases between. DNA of the CDR3: TGTGCCAGCAGCGTAGGGAGGTTTCAGCCCCAGCATTTT. Its protein is CASSVGRFQPQHF.

The V gene is TRBV11-1, the J gene TRBJ2-7; 7 nucleotides match TRBD2. Germline-derived CDR1 and CDR2 are SGHAT and FQDESV (reference sequence). Trimming cost V 1 base and J 0 bases; bases outside gene matches: 3. CDR3 length: 15 amino acids. As DNA, the CDR3 is TGTGCCAGCAGCTTAGGCCTAGCGGTCTCCTACGAGCAGTACTTC. Translation gives CASSLGLAVSYEQYF. The entire variable domain, with the rest obtained from reference TRBV11-1 and TRBJ2-7, is as follows: EAEVAQSPRYKITEKSQAVAFWCDPISGHATLYWYRQILGQGPELLVQFQDESVVDDSQLPKDRFSAERLKGVDSTLKIQPAELGDSAMYLCASSLGLAVSYEQYFGPGTRLTVT.

The gene calls are TRBV2 and TRBJ2-1, with unresolved D. Trimming removed 6 bases from V and 3 bases from J, with 9 bases in between. Germline loops: CDR1 SNHLY, CDR2 FYNNEI. The CDR3 runs 13 residues. The CDR3: CASRTEIYNEQFF. In DNA form, the CDR3 reads TGTGCCAGCAGAACGGAGATCTACAATGAGCAGTTCTTC.

The chain couples TRBV19 to TRBJ1-4, with D possibly TRBD1 on 6 matching bases. V was clipped by 7 bases and J by 0 bases, with 21 bases between them. CDR3 length equals 18 residues. Germline V gene sequence: CDR1 LNHDA, CDR2 SQIVND (reference sequence). This CDR3 is CASTDRGGLGATNEKLFF. CDR3 DNA sequence: TGTGCCAGTACCGACCGAGGGGGGTTAGGAGCAACTAATGAAAAACTGTTTTTT.

V usage is TRBV7-8 and J usage is TRBJ1-3; 9 bases line up with TRBD1. Germline CDR1 reads SGHVS; CDR2 reads FQNEAQ. CDR3 length equals 16 residues. The V segment lost 5 bases and the J segment 4 bases; nucleotides outside the gene matches: 9. The CDR3 sequence: CASSAPRDRVGNTIYF. In nucleotides, the CDR3 is TGTGCCAGCAGCGCCCCCCGGGACAGGGTGGGAAACACCATATATTTT.

The genes are TRBV5-5 and TRBJ1-1, with D possibly matching TRBD1 (5 bases). Trimming took 4 bases from V and 6 from J, leaving 10 bases between them. This CDR3 region has 12 residues. Germline loops: CDR1 SGHKS, CDR2 YYEKEE (reference sequence). The CDR3 reads CASSPQGAEAFF. The CDR3 coding sequence is TGTGCCAGCAGCCCGCAGGGTGCTGAAGCTTTCTTT.

The chain has TRBV15 and TRBJ2-7; D is undetermined. Trimming shortened V by 5 bases and J by 7 bases, and 15 bases separated the two germline ends. This CDR3 is 13 amino acids long. Germline CDR1 LNHNV, CDR2 YYDKDF (reference sequence). CDR3 coding DNA: TGTGCCACCAGCCGCGAAGTAAGGGCGGAGCAGTACTTC. Its translation is CATSREVRAEQYF.

The chain combines TRBV6-5 with TRBJ1-1; D remains ambiguous. Germline assignment: CDR1 MNHEY and CDR2 SVGAGI. The V and J ends lost 4 bases and 6 bases respectively, with 6 bases between them. CDR3 size: 11 residues. The DNA for the CDR3 is TGTGCCAGCAGTTCGACCGCTGAAGCTTTCTTT. Its protein is CASSSTAEAFF.

The chain uses TRBV5-1 and TRBJ2-2; unclear D gene. Germline CDR1 is SGHRS and CDR2 is YFSETQ. Trimming removed 1 base from V and 3 bases from J, with 7 bases in between. This CDR3 is built from 14 residues. CDR3 in amino acids: CASSLFSDTGELFF. The CDR3 nucleotides read TGCGCCAGCAGCTTGTTTTCCGACACCGGGGAGCTGTTTTTT.

The genes are TRBV6-2 or TRBV6-3 and TRBJ2-2; perhaps TRBD2 as D (6 bases). The germline gives CDR1 MNHEY, CDR2 SVGEGT. The CDR3 is 15 amino acids. V was pared by 5 bases and J by 6 bases, with 16 bases between. The chain's CDR3 is CASSQRGGAPGELFF. CDR3 coding DNA: TGTGCCAGCAGTCAACGCGGAGGGGCCCCCGGGGAGCTGTTTTTT.

The genes are TRBV18 and TRBJ2-5, with TRBD1 identical over 7 bases. The V and J ends lost 0 bases and 5 bases, in that order; junction bases with no gene match: 6. The CDR3 runs to 15 residues. Germline lookup yields CDR1 KGHSH and CDR2 LQKENI. CDR3 residues: CASSPPSGGVETQYF. DNA of the CDR3: TGTGCCAGCTCACCACCGTCAGGGGGTGTGGAGACCCAGTACTTC.

This chain links TRBV11-3 with TRBJ1-1; perhaps TRBD1 as D (6 bases). V was clipped by 2 bases and J by 10 bases, with 20 bases between them. The CDR3 consists of 15 residues. The V gene's germline CDR1 is SGHNT and CDR2 YENEEA. The CDR3 nucleotides are TGTGCCAGCAGCTTATCCTTGACAGGACACCCCTCAGCTTTCTTT. Protein sequence: CASSLSLTGHPSAFF.

The chain employs TRBV20-1 and TRBJ1-3; TRBD1 is a possible D gene (6 bases). V was trimmed by 3 bases and J by 3 bases, leaving 21 bases between them. Germline CDR1 is DFQATT and CDR2 is SNEGSKA (reference sequence). The CDR3 has 17 residues. CDR3 in amino acids: CSASGAGGDAGGNTIYF. CDR3 bases: TGCAGTGCTAGTGGGGCCGGGGGCGACGCGGGTGGAAACACCATATATTTT.

V usage is TRBV12-3 or TRBV12-4 and J usage is TRBJ2-2, with 8 bases matching TRBD1. This CDR3 comprises 13 residues. V lost 5 bases to trimming and J lost 6 bases; unmatched junction nucleotides: 2. The CDR3: CASSAQGAGELFF. The CDR3 DNA follows: TGTGCCAGCAGTGCACAGGGGGCCGGGGAGCTGTTTTTT.

This chain links TRBV27 with TRBJ1-2; D unresolved. The CDR3 length is 14 residues. Germline V CDR1 and CDR2: MNHEY, SMNVEV (reference sequence). The ends were cut back, 3 bases at V and 4 bases at J, with 12 bases in the middle. DNA for the CDR3: TGTGCCAGCAGTTTGAGTCCCCCAGTCTATGGCTACACCTTC. Translation gives CASSLSPPVYGYTF.

The V gene is TRBV30, the J gene TRBJ2-7; D might be TRBD2 (6 bases). The CDR3 has 13 residues. V was pared by 2 bases and J by 3 bases, with 11 bases between. Looked up from germline, CDR1 is GTSNPN and CDR2 is SVGIG (reference sequence). The CDR3 coding sequence is TGTGCCTGGAGTCGGGGGATTAGCTACGAGCAGTACTTC. It translates to CAWSRGISYEQYF.

The CDR3 bases are TGTGCCAGCAGCTCGGACAGGGGAATTATATTTGGCTACACCTTC. Protein product: CASSSDRGIIFGYTF. The V gene is TRBV5-5, the J gene TRBJ1-2; 9 bases are a match to TRBD1. Germline V gene lookup returns CDR1 SGHKS and CDR2 YYEKEE (reference sequence). The CDR3 runs to 15 residues. The junction had 10 bases not matched to a gene; V was cut back by 3 bases and J by 7 bases.

The J gene is TRBJ1-4, the V gene TRBV6-6, with 7 bases fitting TRBD1. Trimming took 1 base from V and 7 from J; bases not matched to a gene: 6. From germline, CDR1 is MNHNY and CDR2 SVGAGI (reference sequence). The CDR3 consists of 15 residues. This CDR3 reads CASSYYPGQAEKLFF. In DNA form, the CDR3 reads TGTGCCAGCAGTTACTACCCCGGACAGGCTGAAAAACTGTTTTTT.